Given below is one T cell receptor (beta chain) in context. This clone was picked up a small number of times. No antigen is known for it. Base qualities are not recorded, but no much larger clone differs from it by a single base. The immunoSEQ Assay, a bias-controlled multiplex PCR, was used to amplify TCRbeta CDR3 regions from genomic DNA. The original methods were these. Within the assay, amplification of reference gene primers was used to estimate how many nucleated cells each sample contained. Sequence reads were collapsed and filtered to measure the absolute abundance of every unique TCRbeta CDR3 rearrangement. For each sample, productive Simpson clonality was calculated by taking the square root of Simpson's diversity index across productive rearrangements. The immuneACCESS repertoire file appears here via TCRdb, limited to in-frame rearrangements. These files lack a portion of the clones; in checked studies, under half of the deficit traces to unresolved V genes, and the cause of the others is not known. D and trimming were read from the DNA, whereas the V and J calls and clone size are those reported in that table. The sample records about 250,000 clones, about four fifths of which are singletons. 5.7% of the sample goes to the ten largest clones.

These data belong to a study of blood T cell repertoires in COVID-19 (TCRdb year 2020). Some background on the complete study: The collaborator samples originated in the United States, Italy and Spain and spanned the acute and convalescent phases of COVID-19. The material from the prospective study consisted of cDNA or gDNA derived from T cells, B-cell-depleted T cells, or PBMCs. Subjects who had been exposed to COVID-19, were actively infected with it, or had recovered from it provided the deeply sampled blood TCRbeta repertoires that made up the dataset. The repertoires were released in a freely available public database intended as a resource for research on the immune response to SARS-CoV-2. The samples were drawn from two sources: the first 160 participants of the ongoing ImmuneRACE study, and 950 to 1,500 subjects contributed by 6 global collaborators. The sample metadata nearly always contained a de-identified subject ID, COVID-19 status, age in years and sex. Where HLA class I and class II types were available, the types were taken from metadata supplied by the sample provider, not from assay-based typing.

Broader findings and caveats from the paper: The amount of clinical and demographic metadata varied by source and participant and was provided uncurated.

The collaborating institutions used their own protocols to collect whole blood in K2EDTA tubes. For TCRbeta analysis, collaborators shipped samples as frozen whole blood, isolated PBMCs, or DNA extracted from either of those sample types. Reading from cysteine to phenylalanine, the CDR3 counts 11 amino acids. CDR3 DNA only is kept here, 33 bases in frame from base 1. V is cut back by 1 base and J by 12 bases, with 3 bases in the junction unmatched. CDR1 and CDR2, looked up from the germline V gene (reference sequence), are DFQATT and SNEGSKA. The TCR sequence derives from a man at least 80 years old with acute or convalescent COVID-19. The sample taken for sequencing was peripheral blood. Recombination connected TRBV20-1 to TRBJ2-1; 7 junctional bases match TRBD2. In nucleotide form, the sequence is TGCAGTGCTAGAGGATGGGAGGGGCAGTTCTTC. It encodes CSARGWEGQFF.